This record looks at one TCR beta chain sequence and its context. This entry is derived from a study of blood T cell repertoires in COVID-19. The CDR3 spans 15 residues. V was clipped by 3 bases and J by 4 bases; unmatched bases: 7. Germline CDR1 and CDR2: MNHEY and SVGAGI. Sequencing used immunoSEQ multiplex PCR; TCRdb keeps in-frame clones, though not all of them. Of 95,000 to 150,000 clones listed, 65% to 90% are singletons. This chain connects TRBV6-5 to TRBJ2-7, with 9 bases that match TRBD1. This sequence was found in a man older than 75 with active or convalescent COVID-19. The material sequenced was peripheral blood. The CDR3 region has the DNA TGTGCCAGCAGTTATGACAGGGGGGTATCGTACGAGCAGTACTTC. Protein: CASSYDRGVSYEQYF.